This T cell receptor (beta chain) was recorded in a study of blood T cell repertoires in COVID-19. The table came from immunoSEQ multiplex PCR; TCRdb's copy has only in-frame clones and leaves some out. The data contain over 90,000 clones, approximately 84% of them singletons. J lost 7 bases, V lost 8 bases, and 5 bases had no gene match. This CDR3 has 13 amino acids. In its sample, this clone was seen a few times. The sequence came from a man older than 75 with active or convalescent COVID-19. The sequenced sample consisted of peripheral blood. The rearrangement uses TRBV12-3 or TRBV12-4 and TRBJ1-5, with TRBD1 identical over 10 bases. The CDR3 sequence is CASRQGARQPQHF. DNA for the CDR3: TGTGCCAGCCGACAGGGGGCGCGGCAGCCCCAGCATTTT.